This TCR beta chain appears in the sequencing data of a study of blood T cell repertoires in COVID-19. Whole-study context: The origin of the acute and convalescent COVID-19 samples was the United States, Italy and Spain. T cells, B-cell-depleted T cells, or PBMCs supplied cDNA or gDNA.

As concerns this clone: The same CDR3 arises from other DNA sequences in this sample as well.

In germline, CDR1 is MNHEY, CDR2 SVGAGI. V lost 0 bases and J lost 4; bases outside the gene matches: 2. CDR3 length: 15 amino acids. Original processing notes: Amplification with reference gene primers provided the estimates of nucleated cell counts. TCRdb's copy holds only in-frame clones and misses some; the assay was immunoSEQ multiplex PCR. That table supplies the V and J calls and clone size; D and trimming were determined from the DNA. The sample consists of over 70,000 clones, around four fifths of them appearing once. The receptor comes from an elderly woman with acute or convalescent COVID-19. Sample: peripheral blood. This sequence joins TRBV6-5 and TRBJ1-3; 8 bases map to TRBD1. As DNA, the CDR3 is TGTGCCAGCAGTTACTCCGGGACAGGCGGAAACACCATATATTTT. This sequence encodes CASSYSGTGGNTIYF.